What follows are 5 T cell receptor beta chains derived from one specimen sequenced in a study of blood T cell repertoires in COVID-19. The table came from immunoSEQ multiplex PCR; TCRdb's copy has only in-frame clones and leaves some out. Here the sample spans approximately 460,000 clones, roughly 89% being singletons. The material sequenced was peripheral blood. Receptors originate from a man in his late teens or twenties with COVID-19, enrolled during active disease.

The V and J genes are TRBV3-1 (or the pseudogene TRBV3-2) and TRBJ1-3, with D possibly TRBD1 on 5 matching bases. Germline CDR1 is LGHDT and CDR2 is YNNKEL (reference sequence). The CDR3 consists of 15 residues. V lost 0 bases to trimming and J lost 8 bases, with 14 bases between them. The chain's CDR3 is CASSQDFTRAYTIYF. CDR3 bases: TGTGCCAGCAGCCAAGATTTCACCAGGGCATACACCATATATTTT.

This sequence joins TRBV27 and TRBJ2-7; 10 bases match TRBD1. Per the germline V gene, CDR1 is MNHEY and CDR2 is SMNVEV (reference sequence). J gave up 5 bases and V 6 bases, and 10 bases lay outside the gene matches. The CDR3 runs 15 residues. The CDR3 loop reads CASSTRQGANDEQYF. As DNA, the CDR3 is TGTGCCAGCAGCACCCGACAGGGGGCGAATGACGAGCAGTACTTC.

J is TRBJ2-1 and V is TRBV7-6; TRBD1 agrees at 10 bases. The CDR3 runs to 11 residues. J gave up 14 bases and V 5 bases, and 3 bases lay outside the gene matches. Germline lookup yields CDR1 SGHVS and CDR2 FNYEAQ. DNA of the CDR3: TGTGCCAGCAGCCAGGGGACAGGGGAGTTCTTC. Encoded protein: CASSQGTGEFF.

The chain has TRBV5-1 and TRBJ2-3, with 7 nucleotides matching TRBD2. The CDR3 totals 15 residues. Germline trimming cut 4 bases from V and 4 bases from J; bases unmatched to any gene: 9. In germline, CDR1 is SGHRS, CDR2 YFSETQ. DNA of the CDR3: TGCGCCAGCAGCCCGTCAGGGAGGGACTCAGATACGCAGTATTTT. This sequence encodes CASSPSGRDSDTQYF.

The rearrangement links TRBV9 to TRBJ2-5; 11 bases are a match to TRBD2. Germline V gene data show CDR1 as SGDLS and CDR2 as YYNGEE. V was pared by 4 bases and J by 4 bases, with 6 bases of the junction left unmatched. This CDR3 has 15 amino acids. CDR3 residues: CASSPSGTSGETQYF. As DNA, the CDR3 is TGTGCCAGCAGCCCATCCGGGACTAGCGGAGAGACCCAGTACTTC. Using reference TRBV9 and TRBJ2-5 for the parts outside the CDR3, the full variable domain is DSGVTQTPKHLITATGQRVTLRCSPRSGDLSVYWYQQSLDQGLQFLIQYYNGEERAKGNILERFSAQQFPDLHSELNLSSLELGDSALYFCASSPSGTSGETQYFGPGTRLLVL.